This TCR beta chain was identified in a study of radiotherapy plus CTLA-4 blockade in lung cancer. Only in-frame clones appear in the TCRdb table, and some are missing; sequencing was by immunoSEQ multiplex PCR. Of around 72,000 clones listed, approximately 78% were seen once; the top ten hold 7.1%. CDR3 length equals 16 residues. The V gene lost 4 bases and the J gene lost 3 bases, with 17 bases spanning the gap. CDR1 is SGHDT, CDR2 YYEEEE, per germline. Here the sequenced sample was peripheral blood, taken from a patient treated with radiotherapy plus ipilimumab. The receptor comes from a human donor with non-small cell lung cancer who had a complete response to radiotherapy plus ipilimumab. The J gene is TRBJ2-1, the V gene TRBV5-6, with D perhaps TRBD1 (6 bases). This chain's CDR3 is CASSIQGNNVYNEQFF. Here the CDR3 DNA reads TGTGCCAGCAGCATCCAGGGGAACAATGTCTACAATGAGCAGTTCTTC. The whole variable domain, remainder taken from reference TRBV5-6 and TRBJ2-1, is DAGVTQSPTHLIKTRGQQVTLRCSPKSGHDTVSWYQQALGQGPQFIFQYYEEEERQRGNFPDRFSGHQFPNYSSELNVNALLLGDSALYLCASSIQGNNVYNEQFFGPGTRLTVL.